The 7 T cell receptor beta chains in this list originate from one sample, sequenced in a study of T cell repertoires in cytomegalovirus infection. One entry per CDR3 protein, called by TCRdb with MiXCR from the reads. Of nearly 450,000 distinct CDR3 sequences listed, about 33% are singletons. What was sequenced was PBMCs. The source is a human donor in good health (CMV status not recorded). Some clones in this sample may be carry-over from other donors' samples.

On this clonotype: As the CDR3 is not closed by the conserved phenylalanine or tryptophan, this likely results from a read error. Because the CDR3's place on the DNA is in doubt, the DNA is left out and the CDR3 is given as listed by TCRdb. The V gene is TRBV7-6, the J gene TRBJ2-5; TRBD2 is taken as the D call from the table, unchecked against the DNA. The germline CDR1 and CDR2 sequences are SGHVS and FNYEAQ. A total of 14 residues make up the CDR3, ends included. The CDR3 sequence is CASSLGRAQETQDV.

This clonotype has only a few counts. The chain uses TRBV20-1 and TRBJ2-5; no clear D gene. V was pared by 0 bases and J by 1 base, with 9 bases between. The germline V gene encodes CDR1 DFQATT and CDR2 SNEGSKA (reference sequence). This CDR3 has 14 amino acids. DNA of the CDR3: TGCAGTGCTAGAGATCGGGCAGCCCAAGAGACCCAGTACTTC. This sequence encodes CSARDRAAQETQYF.

This clonotype was seen at least ten times. The V gene is TRBV7-2, the J gene TRBJ1-2; 9 bases fit TRBD1. The CDR3 loop spans 16 amino acids. With V trimmed by 3 bases and J by 6 bases, 11 bases remained unmatched. Germline CDR1 SGHTA, CDR2 FQGNSA. CDR3 in amino acids: CASSFYTGQGLDGYTF. Here the CDR3 DNA reads TGTGCCAGCAGCTTCTATACGGGACAGGGACTGGATGGCTACACCTTC.

In this sample, this clonotype turned up a few times. The rearrangement joins TRBV6-2 or TRBV6-3 to TRBJ2-5, with TRBD1 as a possible D gene (5 bases). The V end lost 5 bases, the J end lost 4 bases, and 20 bases lay between the germline ends. Per germline, CDR1 MNHEY and CDR2 SVGEGT. This CDR3 has 16 amino acids. The chain's CDR3 is CASSELRSGSRETQYF. For the CDR3, the DNA is TGTGCCAGCAGTGAATTACGATCAGGGTCAAGAGAGACCCAGTACTTC.

This clonotype was counted between two and nine times. The chain combines TRBV6-2 or TRBV6-3 with TRBJ2-4; D is possibly TRBD2 (5 bases). The CDR3 covers 13 residues. CDR1 is MNHEY and CDR2 is SVGEGT in the germline V gene. The germline V and J ends were trimmed by 7 bases and 9 bases, with 16 bases remaining between them. CDR3 protein: CASTISEFGIQYF. CDR3 DNA sequence: TGTGCCAGCACCATTAGCGAGTTTGGCATTCAGTACTTC.

This clonotype has only a few counts. This rearrangement joins TRBV7-9 to TRBJ2-1; D gene unclear. CDR3 length: 19 residues. Germline CDR1 is SEHNR and CDR2 is FQNEAQ (reference sequence). V was pared by 1 base and J by 3 bases, with 22 bases between. The CDR3 nucleotides read TGTGCCAGCAGCTTAGGAGGTCTCCAAGGCCGGTCCAGCTACAATGAGCAGTTCTTC. Protein sequence: CASSLGGLQGRSSYNEQFF.

This clonotype was observed a few times. This chain connects TRBV12-3 or TRBV12-4 to TRBJ1-1, with no clear D. CDR3 length: 14 amino acids. Deletions cut 7 bases from V and 2 bases from J, with 14 bases between. Here the CDR3 reads CASTPGRVNTEAFF. In nucleotides, the CDR3 is TGTGCCAGCACCCCAGGCAGAGTCAACACTGAAGCTTTCTTT.